This TCR beta chain was documented in a study of T cell responses to AZD1222 COVID-19 vaccine. Whole-study findings and limits: The reported proportion of spike-specific TCRs targeting unmutated variant regions was nearly half.

Worth noting for this clone: Its antigen is not known.

Only in-frame clones appear in the TCRdb table, and some are missing; sequencing was by immunoSEQ multiplex PCR. The table lists approximately 110,000 clones, about nine tenths of them singletons. This sequence originates from an adult in good health. The sample consisted of peripheral blood, taken on day 0 of AZD1222 vaccination.

The CDR3 DNA sequence: TGTGCCAGCAGCCCCAACCTATTAGTCACCGGGGAGCTGTTTTTT. It translates to CASSPNLLVTGELFF. The V gene is TRBV9, the J gene TRBJ2-2; D uncertain. V lost 4 bases, J lost 4 bases, and 14 bases lay in between. Germline CDR1 reads SGDLS; CDR2 reads YYNGEE. This CDR3 comprises 15 residues.